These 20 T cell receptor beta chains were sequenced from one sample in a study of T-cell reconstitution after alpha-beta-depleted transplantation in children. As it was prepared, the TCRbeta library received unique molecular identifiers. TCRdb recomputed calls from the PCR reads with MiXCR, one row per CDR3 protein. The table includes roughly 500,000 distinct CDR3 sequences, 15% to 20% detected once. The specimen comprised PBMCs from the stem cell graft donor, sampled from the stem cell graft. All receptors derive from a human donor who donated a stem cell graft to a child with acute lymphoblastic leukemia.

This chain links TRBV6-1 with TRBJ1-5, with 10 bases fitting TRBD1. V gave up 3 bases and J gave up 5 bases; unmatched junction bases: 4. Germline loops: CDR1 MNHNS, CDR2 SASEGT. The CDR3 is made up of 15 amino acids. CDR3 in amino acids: CASSDKDRGDQPQHF. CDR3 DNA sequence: TGTGCCAGCAGTGATAAGGACAGGGGGGATCAGCCCCAGCATTTT.

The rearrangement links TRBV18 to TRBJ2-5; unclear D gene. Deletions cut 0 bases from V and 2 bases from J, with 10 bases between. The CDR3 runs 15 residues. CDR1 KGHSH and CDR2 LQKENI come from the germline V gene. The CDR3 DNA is TGTGCCAGCTCACCACCGTTACGGAATCAAGAGACCCAGTACTTC. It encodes CASSPPLRNQETQYF.

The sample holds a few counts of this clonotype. The CDR3 nucleotides are TGCGCCAGCAGCTTGGAACGGGGGGGATATGGCTACACCTTC. Translating gives CASSLERGGYGYTF. The chain has TRBV5-1 and TRBJ1-2, with a weak D call TRBD1 (5 bases). The CDR3 runs 14 residues. Trimming stripped 0 bases from V and 5 bases from J, with 11 bases between. Germline-derived CDR1 and CDR2 are SGHRS and YFSETQ.

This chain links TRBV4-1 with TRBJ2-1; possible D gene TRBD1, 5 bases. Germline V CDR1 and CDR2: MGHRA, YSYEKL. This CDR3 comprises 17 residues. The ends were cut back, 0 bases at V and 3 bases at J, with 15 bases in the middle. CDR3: CASSQEPGAVIYNEQFF. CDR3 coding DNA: TGCGCCAGCAGCCAAGAACCTGGGGCAGTGATCTACAATGAGCAGTTCTTC.

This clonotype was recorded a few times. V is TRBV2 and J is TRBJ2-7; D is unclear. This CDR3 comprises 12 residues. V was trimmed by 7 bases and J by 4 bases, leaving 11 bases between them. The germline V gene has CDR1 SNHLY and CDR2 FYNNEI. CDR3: CASNKDGYEQYF. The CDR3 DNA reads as TGTGCCAGCAACAAAGACGGATACGAGCAGTACTTC. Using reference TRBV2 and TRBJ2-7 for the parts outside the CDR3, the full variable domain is EPEVTQTPSHQVTQMGQEVILRCVPISNHLYFYWYRQILGQKVEFLVSFYNNEISEKSEIFDDQFSVERPDGSNFTLKIRSTKLEDSAMYFCASNKDGYEQYFGPGTRLTVT.

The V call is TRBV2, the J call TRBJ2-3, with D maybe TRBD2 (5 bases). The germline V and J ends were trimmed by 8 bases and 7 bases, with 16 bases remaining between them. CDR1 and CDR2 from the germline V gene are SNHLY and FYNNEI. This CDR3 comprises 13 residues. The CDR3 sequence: CASRTGYGNTQYF. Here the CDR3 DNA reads TGTGCCAGCCGGACGGGGTACGGAAATACGCAGTATTTT.

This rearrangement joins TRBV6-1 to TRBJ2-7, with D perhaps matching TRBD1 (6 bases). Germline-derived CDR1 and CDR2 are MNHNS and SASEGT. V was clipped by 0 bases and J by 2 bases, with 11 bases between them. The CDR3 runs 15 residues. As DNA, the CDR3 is TGTGCCAGCAGTGAAGCCTGGACAGAGGCCTACGAGCAGTACTTC. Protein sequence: CASSEAWTEAYEQYF.

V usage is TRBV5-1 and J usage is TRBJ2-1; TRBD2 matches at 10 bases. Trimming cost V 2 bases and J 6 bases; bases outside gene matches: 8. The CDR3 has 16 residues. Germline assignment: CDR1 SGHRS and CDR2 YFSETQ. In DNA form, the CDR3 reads TGCGCCAGCAGCTTAGCCCTAGCGGGAGTTGGCAATGAGCAGTTCTTC. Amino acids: CASSLALAGVGNEQFF.

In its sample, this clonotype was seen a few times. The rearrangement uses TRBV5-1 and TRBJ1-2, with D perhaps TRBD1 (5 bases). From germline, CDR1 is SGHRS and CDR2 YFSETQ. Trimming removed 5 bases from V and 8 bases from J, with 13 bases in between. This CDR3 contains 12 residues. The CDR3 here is CASRAAGEGYTF. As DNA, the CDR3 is TGCGCCAGCAGGGCCGCGGGGGAGGGCTACACCTTC.

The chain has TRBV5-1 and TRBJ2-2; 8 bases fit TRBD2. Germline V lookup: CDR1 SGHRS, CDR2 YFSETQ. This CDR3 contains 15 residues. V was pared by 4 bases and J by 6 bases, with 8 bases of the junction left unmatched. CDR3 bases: TGCGCCAGCAGCGCCCTTCCGACTAGCGCCGGGGAGCTGTTTTTT. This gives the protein CASSALPTSAGELFF.

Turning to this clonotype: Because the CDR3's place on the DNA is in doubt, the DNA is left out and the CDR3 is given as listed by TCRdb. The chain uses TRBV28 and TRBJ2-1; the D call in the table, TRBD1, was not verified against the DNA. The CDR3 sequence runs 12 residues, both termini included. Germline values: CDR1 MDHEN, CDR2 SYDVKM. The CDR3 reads CASSSSGEEQFF.

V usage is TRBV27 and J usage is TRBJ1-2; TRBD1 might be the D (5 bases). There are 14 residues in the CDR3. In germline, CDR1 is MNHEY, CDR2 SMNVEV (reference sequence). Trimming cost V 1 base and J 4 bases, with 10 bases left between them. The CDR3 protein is CASSLFQGGYGYTF. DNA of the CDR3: TGTGCCAGCAGTTTATTCCAGGGAGGCTATGGCTACACCTTC.

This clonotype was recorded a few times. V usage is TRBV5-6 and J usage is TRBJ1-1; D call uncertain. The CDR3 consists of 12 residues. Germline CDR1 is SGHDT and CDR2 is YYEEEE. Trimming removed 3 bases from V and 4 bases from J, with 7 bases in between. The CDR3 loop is CASSSGSTEAFF. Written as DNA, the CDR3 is TGTGCCAGCAGCTCGGGTAGCACTGAAGCTTTCTTT. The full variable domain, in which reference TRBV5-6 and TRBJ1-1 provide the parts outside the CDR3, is DAGVTQSPTHLIKTRGQQVTLRCSPKSGHDTVSWYQQALGQGPQFIFQYYEEEERQRGNFPDRFSGHQFPNYSSELNVNALLLGDSALYLCASSSGSTEAFFGQGTRLTVV.

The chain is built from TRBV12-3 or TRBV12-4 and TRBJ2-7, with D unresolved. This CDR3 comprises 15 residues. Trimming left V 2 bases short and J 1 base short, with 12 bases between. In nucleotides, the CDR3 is TGTGCCAGCAGTTTAACCCTAGTGGGGTCCTACGAGCAGTACTTC. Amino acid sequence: CASSLTLVGSYEQYF.

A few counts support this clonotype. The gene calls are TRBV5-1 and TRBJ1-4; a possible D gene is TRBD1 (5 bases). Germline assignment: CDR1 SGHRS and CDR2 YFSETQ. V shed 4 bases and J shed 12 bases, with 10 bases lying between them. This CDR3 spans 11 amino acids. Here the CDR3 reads CASSSGAELFF. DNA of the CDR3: TGCGCCAGCAGCAGCGGGGCAGAACTGTTTTTT.

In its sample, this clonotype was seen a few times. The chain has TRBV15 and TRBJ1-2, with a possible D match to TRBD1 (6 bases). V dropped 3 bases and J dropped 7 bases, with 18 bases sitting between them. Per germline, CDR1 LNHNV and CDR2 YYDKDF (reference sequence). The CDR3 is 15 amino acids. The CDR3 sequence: CATSSTGRPLGGYTF. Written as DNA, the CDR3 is TGTGCCACCAGCAGTACAGGGAGACCCTTGGGTGGCTACACCTTC.

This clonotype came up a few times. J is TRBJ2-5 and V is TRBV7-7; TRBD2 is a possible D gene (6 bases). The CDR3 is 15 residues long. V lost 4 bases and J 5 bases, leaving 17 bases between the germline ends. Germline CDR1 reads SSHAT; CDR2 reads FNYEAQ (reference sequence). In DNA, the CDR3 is TGTGCCAGCAGCTCATACGGAGGGCCAGGGGAGACCCAGTACTTC. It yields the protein CASSSYGGPGETQYF. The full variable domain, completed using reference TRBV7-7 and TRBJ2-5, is GAGVSQSPRYKVTKRGQDVTLRCDPISSHATLYWYQQALGQGPEFLTYFNYEAQPDKSGLPSDRFSAERPEGSISTLTIQRTEQRDSAMYRCASSSYGGPGETQYFGPGTRLLVL.

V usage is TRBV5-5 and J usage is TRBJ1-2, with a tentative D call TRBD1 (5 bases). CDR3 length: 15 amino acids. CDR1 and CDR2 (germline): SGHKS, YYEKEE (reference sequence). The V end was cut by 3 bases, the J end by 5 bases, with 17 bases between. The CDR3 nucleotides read TGTGCCAGCAGCTGGGGGGGAGAAAGTGGGTATGGCTACACCTTC. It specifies CASSWGGESGYGYTF.

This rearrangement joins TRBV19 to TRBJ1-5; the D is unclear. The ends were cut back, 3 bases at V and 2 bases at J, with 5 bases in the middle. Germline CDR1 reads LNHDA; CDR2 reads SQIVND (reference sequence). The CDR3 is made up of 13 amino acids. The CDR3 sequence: CASSMMGNQPQHF. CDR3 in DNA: TGTGCCAGTAGTATGATGGGCAATCAGCCCCAGCATTTT.

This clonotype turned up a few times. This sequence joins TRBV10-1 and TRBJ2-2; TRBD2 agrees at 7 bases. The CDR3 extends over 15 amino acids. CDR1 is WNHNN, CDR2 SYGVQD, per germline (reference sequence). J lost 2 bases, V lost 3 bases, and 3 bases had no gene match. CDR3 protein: CASSDLADNTGELFF. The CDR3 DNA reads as TGCGCCAGCAGTGACCTAGCGGACAACACCGGGGAGCTGTTTTTT.